This T cell receptor beta chain was observed in a study of response to subunit inactivated influenza vaccine. Study results and caveats: Authors suggested few new T cells are recruited by each seasonal influenza vaccination.

In TCRdb, the RT-PCR reads were re-called with MiXCR into one record per CDR3 protein. Found here are about 700,000 distinct CDR3 sequences, approximately 15% of them singletons; the top ten hold around 7%. Germline CDR1 SNHLY, CDR2 FYNNEI. CDR3 length equals 15 residues. V gave up 7 bases and J gave up 5 bases; unmatched junction bases: 10. A remark on this clonotype: What it binds is not known.

The sample here was PBMCs from blood, taken around two weeks before vaccination. The chain has TRBV2 and TRBJ1-5, with 8 bases identical to TRBD1. The receptor comes from a man aged 50 to 60 who received an inactivated influenza vaccine. The CDR3 DNA sequence: TGTGCCAGCAAACTCCAGACAGGGGTAGATCAGCCCCAGCATTTT. The encoded protein is CASKLQTGVDQPQHF.